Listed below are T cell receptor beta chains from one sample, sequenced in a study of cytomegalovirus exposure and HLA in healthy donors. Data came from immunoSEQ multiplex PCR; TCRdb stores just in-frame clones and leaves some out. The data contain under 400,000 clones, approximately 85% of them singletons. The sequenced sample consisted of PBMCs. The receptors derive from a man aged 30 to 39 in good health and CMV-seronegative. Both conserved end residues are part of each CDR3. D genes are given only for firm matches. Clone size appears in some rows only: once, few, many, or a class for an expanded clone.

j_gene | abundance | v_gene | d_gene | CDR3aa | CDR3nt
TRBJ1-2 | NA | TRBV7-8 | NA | CASSFGGTNYGYTF | TGTGCCAGCAGCTTCGGAGGAACTAACTATGGCTACACCTTC
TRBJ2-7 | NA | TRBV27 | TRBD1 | CASSFKGTGSYEQYF | TGTGCCAGCAGTTTTAAGGGGACAGGCTCCTACGAGCAGTACTTC
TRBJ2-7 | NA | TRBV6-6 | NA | CASSYSEGGAYEQYF | TGTGCCAGCAGTTACTCGGAGGGGGGGGCCTACGAGCAGTACTTC
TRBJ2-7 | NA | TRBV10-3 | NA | CAISEGIGGYEQYF | TGTGCCATCAGTGAGGGTATTGGGGGGTACGAGCAGTACTTC
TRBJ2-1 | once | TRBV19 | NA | CASSIWGTVNEQFF | TGTGCCAGTAGTATATGGGGCACGGTCAATGAGCAGTTCTTC
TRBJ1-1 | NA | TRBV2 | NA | CASSDTRDDFTEAFF | TGTGCCAGCAGTGATACGAGGGATGATTTCACTGAAGCTTTCTTT
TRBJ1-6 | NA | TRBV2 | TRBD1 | CASSLTGENSPLHF | TGTGCCAGCAGCTTGACAGGGGAGAATTCACCCCTCCACTTT
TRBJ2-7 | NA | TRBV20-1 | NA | CSALGAEEQYF | TGCAGTGCTCTAGGAGCGGAGGAGCAGTACTTC
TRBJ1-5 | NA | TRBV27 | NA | CASSTYLSSQPQHF | TGTGCCAGCAGTACTTACTTATCGTCGCAGCCCCAGCATTTT
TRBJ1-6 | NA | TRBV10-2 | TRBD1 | CASGLDRGESPLHF | TGCGCCAGCGGCTTAGACAGGGGGGAATCACCCCTCCACTTT
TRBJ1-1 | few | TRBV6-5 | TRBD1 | CASSRQGNTEAFF | TGTGCCAGCAGTCGACAGGGAAACACTGAAGCTTTCTTT